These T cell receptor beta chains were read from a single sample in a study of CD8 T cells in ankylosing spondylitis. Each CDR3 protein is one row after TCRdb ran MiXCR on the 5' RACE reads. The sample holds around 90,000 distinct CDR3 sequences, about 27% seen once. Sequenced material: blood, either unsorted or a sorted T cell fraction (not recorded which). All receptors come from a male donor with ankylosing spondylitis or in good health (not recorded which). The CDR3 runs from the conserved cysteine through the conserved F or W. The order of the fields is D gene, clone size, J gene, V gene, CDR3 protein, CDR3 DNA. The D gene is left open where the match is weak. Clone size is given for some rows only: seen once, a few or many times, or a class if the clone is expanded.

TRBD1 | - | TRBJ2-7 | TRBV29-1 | CSVRQGASEQYF | TGCAGCGTCCGACAGGGGGCTTCCGAGCAGTACTTC
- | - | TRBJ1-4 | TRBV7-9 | CASSLAWDTATNEKLFF | TGTGCCAGCAGCTTAGCCTGGGACACCGCAACTAATGAAAAACTGTTTTTT
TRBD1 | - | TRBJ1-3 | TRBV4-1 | CASSQEKGQGRNTIYF | TGCGCCAGCAGCCAAGAAAAGGGACAGGGTAGAAACACCATATATTTT
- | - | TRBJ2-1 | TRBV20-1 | CSASLEQFF | TGCAGTGCTAGCCTTGAGCAGTTCTTC
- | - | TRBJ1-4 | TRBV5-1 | CASSLAPGVGEKLFF | TGCGCCAGCAGCTTGGCCCCAGGGGTTGGTGAAAAACTGTTTTTT
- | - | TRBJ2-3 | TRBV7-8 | CASSLDADTQYF | TGTGCCAGCAGCTTAGATGCAGATACGCAGTATTTT
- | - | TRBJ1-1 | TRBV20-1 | CSASVRGDTEAFF | TGCAGTGCTAGTGTGCGGGGTGACACTGAAGCTTTCTTT
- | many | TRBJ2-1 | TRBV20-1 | CSASLGDNEQFF | TGCAGTGCTAGTCTGGGCGACAATGAGCAGTTCTTC
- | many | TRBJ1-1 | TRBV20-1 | CSASSGLEVNTEAFF | TGCAGTGCTAGTAGCGGGCTTGAGGTGAACACTGAAGCTTTCTTT
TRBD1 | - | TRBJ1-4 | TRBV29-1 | CSVERQGVEKLFF | TGCAGCGTTGAAAGACAGGGAGTTGAAAAACTGTTTTTT
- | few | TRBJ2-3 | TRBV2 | CASRGEDTQYF | TGTGCCAGTCGCGGGGAGGATACGCAGTATTTT